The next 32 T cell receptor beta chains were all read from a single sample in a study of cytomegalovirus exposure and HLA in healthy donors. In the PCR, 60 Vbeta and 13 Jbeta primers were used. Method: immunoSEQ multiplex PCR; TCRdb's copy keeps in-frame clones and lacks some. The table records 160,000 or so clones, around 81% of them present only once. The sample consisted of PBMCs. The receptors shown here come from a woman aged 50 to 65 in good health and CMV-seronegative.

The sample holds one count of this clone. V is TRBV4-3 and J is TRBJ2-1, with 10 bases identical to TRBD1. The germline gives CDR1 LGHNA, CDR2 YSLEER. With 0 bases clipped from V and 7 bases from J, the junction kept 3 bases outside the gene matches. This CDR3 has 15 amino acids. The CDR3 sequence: CASSQETGGYNEQFF. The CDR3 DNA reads TGCGCCAGCAGCCAAGAGACAGGGGGCTATAATGAGCAGTTCTTC.

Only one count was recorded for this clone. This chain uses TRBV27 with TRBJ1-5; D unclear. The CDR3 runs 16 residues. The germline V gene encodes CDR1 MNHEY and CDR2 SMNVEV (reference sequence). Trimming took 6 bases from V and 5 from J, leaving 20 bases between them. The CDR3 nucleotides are TGTGCCAGCAGCAGAGCGGCAGCTTCATGGGATCAGCCCCAGCATTTT. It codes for CASSRAAASWDQPQHF.

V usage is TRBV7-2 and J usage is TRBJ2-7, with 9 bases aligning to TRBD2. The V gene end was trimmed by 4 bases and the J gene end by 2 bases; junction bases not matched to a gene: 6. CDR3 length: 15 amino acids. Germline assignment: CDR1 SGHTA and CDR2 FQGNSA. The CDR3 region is CASSSISGGAYEQYF. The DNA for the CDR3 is TGTGCCAGCAGCTCTATTAGCGGGGGAGCCTACGAGCAGTACTTC.

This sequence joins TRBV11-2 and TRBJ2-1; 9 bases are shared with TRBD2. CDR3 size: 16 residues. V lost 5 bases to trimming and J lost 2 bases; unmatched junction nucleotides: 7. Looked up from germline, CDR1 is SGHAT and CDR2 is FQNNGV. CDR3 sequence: CASSRNSGGTYNEQFF. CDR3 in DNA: TGTGCCAGCAGCCGCAATAGCGGGGGTACCTACAATGAGCAGTTCTTC.

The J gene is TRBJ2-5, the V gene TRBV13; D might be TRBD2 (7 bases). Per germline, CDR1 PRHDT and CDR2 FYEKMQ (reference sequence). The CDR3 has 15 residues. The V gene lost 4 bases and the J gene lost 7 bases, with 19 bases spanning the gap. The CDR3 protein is CASSSIRGAEGTQYF. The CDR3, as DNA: TGTGCCAGCAGCTCGATCCGGGGGGCGGAAGGGACCCAGTACTTC.

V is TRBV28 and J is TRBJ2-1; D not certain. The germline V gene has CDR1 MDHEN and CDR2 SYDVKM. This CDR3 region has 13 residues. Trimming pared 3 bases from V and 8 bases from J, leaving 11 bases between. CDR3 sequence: CASSFEARDEQFF. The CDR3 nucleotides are TGTGCCAGCAGTTTCGAGGCCCGGGATGAGCAGTTCTTC.

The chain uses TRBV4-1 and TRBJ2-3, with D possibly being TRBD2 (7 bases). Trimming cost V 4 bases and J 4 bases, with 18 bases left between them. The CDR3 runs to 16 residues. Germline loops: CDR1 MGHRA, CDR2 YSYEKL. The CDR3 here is CASSPLRGGVADTQYF. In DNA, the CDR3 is TGCGCCAGCAGCCCCCTTCGAGGGGGGGTCGCAGATACGCAGTATTTT.

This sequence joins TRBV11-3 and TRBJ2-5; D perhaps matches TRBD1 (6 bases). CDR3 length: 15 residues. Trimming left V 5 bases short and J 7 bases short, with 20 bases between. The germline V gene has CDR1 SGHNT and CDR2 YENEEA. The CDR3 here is CASSPTPDSRGTQYF. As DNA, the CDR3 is TGTGCCAGCAGCCCCACACCGGACAGCCGGGGGACCCAGTACTTC.

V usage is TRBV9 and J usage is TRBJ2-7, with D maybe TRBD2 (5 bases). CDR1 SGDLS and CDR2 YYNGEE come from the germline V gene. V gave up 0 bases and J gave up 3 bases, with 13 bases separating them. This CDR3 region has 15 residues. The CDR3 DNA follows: TGTGCCAGCAGCGTAGGAGGTAGCGACGTCTACGAGCAGTACTTC. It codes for CASSVGGSDVYEQYF.

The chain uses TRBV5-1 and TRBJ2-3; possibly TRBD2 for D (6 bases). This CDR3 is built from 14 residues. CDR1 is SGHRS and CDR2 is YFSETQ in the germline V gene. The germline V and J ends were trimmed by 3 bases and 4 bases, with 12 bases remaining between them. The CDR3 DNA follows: TGCGCCAGCAGCTCCGGGGGAGCCCCAGATACGCAGTATTTT. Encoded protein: CASSSGGAPDTQYF.

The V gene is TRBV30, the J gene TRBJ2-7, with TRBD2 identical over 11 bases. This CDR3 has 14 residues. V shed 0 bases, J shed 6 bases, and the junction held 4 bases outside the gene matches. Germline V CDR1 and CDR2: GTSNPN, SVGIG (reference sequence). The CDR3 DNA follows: TGTGCCTGGAGTGTAGTACTAGCGGGAGTCGAGCAGTACTTC. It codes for CAWSVVLAGVEQYF.

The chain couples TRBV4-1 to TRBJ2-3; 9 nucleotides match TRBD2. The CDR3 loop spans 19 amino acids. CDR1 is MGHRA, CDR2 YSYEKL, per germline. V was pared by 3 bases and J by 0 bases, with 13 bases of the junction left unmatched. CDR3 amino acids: CASSHAPDLAGRSTDTQYF. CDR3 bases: TGCGCCAGCAGCCATGCCCCTGATCTAGCGGGGCGTAGCACAGATACGCAGTATTTT.

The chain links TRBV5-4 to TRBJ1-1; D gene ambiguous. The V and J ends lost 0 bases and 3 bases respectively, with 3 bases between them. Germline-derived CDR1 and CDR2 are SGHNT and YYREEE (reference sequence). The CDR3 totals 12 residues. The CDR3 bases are TGTGCCAGCAGCTTGGGAGACACTGAAGCTTTCTTT. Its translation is CASSLGDTEAFF.

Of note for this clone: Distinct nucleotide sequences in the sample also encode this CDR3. For the CDR3, the DNA is TGTGCCAGCTCACCACCGGGCAGGCCCATGAACACTGAAGCTTTCTTT. Amino acids: CASSPPGRPMNTEAFF. This chain links TRBV18 with TRBJ1-1; no definite D call. This CDR3 spans 16 amino acids. V lost 0 bases and J 0 bases, leaving 11 bases between the germline ends. Germline V gives CDR1 KGHSH, CDR2 LQKENI.

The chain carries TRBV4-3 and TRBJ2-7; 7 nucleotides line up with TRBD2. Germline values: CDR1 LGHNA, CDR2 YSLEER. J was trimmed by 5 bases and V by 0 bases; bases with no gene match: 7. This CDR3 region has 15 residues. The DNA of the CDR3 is TGCGCCAGCAGCCAAGATGGGGGAGGGAGCGACGAGCAGTACTTC. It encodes CASSQDGGGSDEQYF.

The CDR3 sequence: CASSEFRSATGGLFF. The CDR3 DNA reads as TGTGCCAGCAGTGAATTCAGGTCCGCTACCGGGGGACTGTTTTTT. V gene TRBV6-1 combines with J gene TRBJ1-4; a possible D gene is TRBD1 (5 bases). The CDR3 runs to 15 residues. Germline loops: CDR1 MNHNS, CDR2 SASEGT. Trimming removed 2 bases at V and 13 bases at J, with 20 bases between.

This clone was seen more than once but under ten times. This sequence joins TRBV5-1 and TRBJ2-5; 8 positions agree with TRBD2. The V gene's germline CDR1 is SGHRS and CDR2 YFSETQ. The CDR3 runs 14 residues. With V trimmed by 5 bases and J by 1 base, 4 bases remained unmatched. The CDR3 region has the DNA TGCGCCAGCAGTTTAGCGGGACCCCAAGAGACCCAGTACTTC. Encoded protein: CASSLAGPQETQYF.

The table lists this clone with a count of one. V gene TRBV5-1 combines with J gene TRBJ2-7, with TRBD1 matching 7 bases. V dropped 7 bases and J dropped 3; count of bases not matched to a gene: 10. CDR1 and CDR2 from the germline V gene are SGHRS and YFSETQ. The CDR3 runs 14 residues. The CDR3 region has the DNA TGCGCCAGCCAACCTAGCACAGGGGACTACGAGCAGTACTTC. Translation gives CASQPSTGDYEQYF.

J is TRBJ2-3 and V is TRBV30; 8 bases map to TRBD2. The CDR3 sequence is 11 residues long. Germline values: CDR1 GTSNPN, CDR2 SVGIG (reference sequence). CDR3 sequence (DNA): TGTTCCGGGAGGGAGGCAGATACGCAGTATTTT. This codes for CSGREADTQYF.

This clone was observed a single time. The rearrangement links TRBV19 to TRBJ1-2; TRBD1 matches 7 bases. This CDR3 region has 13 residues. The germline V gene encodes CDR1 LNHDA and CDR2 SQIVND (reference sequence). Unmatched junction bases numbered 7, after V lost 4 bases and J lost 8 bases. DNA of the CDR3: TGTGCCAGTAGTAAAGACAGGGCTCAAGGCTACACCTTC. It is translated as CASSKDRAQGYTF.

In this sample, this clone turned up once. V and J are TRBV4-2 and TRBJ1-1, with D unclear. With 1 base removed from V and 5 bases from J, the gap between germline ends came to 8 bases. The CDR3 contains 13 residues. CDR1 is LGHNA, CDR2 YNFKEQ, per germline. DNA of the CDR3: TGTGCCAGCAGCCAAGTTATCGAGACTGAAGCTTTCTTT. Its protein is CASSQVIETEAFF.

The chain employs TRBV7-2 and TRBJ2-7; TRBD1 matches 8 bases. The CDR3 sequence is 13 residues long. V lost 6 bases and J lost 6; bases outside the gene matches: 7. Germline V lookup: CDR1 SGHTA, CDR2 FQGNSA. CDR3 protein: CASSARTGGEQYF. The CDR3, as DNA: TGTGCCAGCAGTGCTCGTACAGGGGGCGAGCAGTACTTC.

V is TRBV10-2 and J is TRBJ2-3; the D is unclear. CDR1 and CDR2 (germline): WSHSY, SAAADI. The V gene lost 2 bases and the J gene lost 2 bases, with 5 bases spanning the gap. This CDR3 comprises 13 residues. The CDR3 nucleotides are TGCGCCAGCAGTGAGCTGGCCACAGATACGCAGTATTTT. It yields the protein CASSELATDTQYF.

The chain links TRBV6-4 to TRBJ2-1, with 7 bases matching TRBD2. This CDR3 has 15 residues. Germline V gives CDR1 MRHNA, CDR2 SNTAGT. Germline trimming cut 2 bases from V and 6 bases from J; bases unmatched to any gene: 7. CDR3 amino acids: CASSDRREGFNEQFF. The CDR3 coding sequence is TGTGCCAGCAGTGACAGGAGGGAGGGATTCAATGAGCAGTTCTTC.

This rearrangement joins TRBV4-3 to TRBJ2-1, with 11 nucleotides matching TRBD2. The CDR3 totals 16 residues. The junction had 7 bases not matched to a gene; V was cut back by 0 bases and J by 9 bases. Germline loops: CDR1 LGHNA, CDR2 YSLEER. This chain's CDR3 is CASSQETSGNLGEQFF. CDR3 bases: TGCGCCAGCAGCCAAGAGACTAGCGGGAATTTGGGTGAGCAGTTCTTC.

The CDR3, as DNA: TGTGCCAGCAGTTTAGAGAGACAGGGGGACTATGGCTACACCTTC. The encoded protein is CASSLERQGDYGYTF. This chain links TRBV28 with TRBJ1-2; 9 bases line up with TRBD1. The CDR3 totals 15 residues. With V trimmed by 2 bases and J by 3 bases, 4 bases remained unmatched. The germline CDR1 and CDR2 sequences are MDHEN and SYDVKM.

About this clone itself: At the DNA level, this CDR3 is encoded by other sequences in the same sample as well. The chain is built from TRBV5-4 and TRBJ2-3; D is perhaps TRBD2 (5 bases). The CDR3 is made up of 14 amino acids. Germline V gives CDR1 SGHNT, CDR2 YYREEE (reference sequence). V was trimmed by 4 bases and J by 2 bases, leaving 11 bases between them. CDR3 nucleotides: TGTGCCAGCAGCCTCACTAGTTCCACAGATACGCAGTATTTT. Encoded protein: CASSLTSSTDTQYF.

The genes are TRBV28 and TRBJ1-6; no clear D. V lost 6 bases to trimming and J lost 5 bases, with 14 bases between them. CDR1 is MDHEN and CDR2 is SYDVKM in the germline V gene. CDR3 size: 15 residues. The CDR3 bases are TGTGCCAGCAGCCGCGCGGTAACTAATAATTCACCCCTCCACTTT. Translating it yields CASSRAVTNNSPLHF. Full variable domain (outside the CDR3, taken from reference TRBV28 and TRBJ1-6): DVKVTQSSRYLVKRTGEKVFLECVQDMDHENMFWYRQDPGLGLRLIYFSYDVKMKEKGDIPEGYSVSREKKERFSLILESASTNQTSMYLCASSRAVTNNSPLHFGNGTRLTVT.

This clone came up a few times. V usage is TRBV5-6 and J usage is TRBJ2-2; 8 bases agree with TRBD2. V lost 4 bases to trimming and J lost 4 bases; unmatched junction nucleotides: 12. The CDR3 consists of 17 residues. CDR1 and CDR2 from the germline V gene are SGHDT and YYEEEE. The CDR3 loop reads CASSREGAGGITGELFF. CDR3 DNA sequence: TGTGCCAGCAGCCGAGAGGGTGCGGGGGGAATCACCGGGGAGCTGTTTTTT.

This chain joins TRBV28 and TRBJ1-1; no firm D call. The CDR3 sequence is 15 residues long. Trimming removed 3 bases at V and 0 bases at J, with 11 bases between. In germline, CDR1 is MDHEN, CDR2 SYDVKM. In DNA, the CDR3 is TGTGCCAGCAGTTTGGAGGAGGGCATGAACACTGAAGCTTTCTTT. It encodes CASSLEEGMNTEAFF.

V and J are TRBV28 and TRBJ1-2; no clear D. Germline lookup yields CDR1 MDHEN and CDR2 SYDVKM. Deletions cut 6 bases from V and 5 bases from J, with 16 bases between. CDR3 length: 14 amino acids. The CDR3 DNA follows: TGTGCCAGCAGCCCAGGCCCCGGATTATATGGCTACACCTTC. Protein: CASSPGPGLYGYTF.

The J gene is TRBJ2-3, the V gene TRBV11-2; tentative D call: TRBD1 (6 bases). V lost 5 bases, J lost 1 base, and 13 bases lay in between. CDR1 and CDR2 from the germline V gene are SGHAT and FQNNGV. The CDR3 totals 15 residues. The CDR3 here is CASSLGAARTDTQYF. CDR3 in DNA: TGTGCCAGCAGCCTGGGGGCCGCCCGCACAGATACGCAGTATTTT.